This entry is about one T cell receptor beta chain. Methods used by the authors: Reference gene primers were amplified, and this amplification served to estimate nucleated cell counts. Sequencing was performed with immunoSEQ multiplex PCR; in TCRdb, only in-frame clones are kept and a portion is missing. Clone size and V and J calls were adopted from that table, with D and trimming inferred from the DNA. The repertoire holds 65,000 or so clones, with about four fifths as singletons. These data belong to a study of blood T cell repertoires in COVID-19. Looking at the study overall: The United States, Italy and Spain supplied acute and convalescent COVID-19 samples. T cells, B-cell-depleted T cells, or PBMCs supplied cDNA or gDNA.

The CDR3 runs to 14 residues. Germline V CDR1 and CDR2: SGDLS, YYNGEE. Trimming cost V 0 bases and J 6 bases, with 13 bases left between them. The receptor was derived from a human donor in a cohort sampled during active COVID-19. The sequencing sample was made of peripheral blood. The V gene is TRBV9, the J gene TRBJ2-7, with D maybe TRBD2 (7 bases). The CDR3: CASSVGGGGTEQYF. The CDR3 nucleotides read TGTGCCAGCAGCGTAGGAGGGGGAGGGACCGAGCAGTACTTC.